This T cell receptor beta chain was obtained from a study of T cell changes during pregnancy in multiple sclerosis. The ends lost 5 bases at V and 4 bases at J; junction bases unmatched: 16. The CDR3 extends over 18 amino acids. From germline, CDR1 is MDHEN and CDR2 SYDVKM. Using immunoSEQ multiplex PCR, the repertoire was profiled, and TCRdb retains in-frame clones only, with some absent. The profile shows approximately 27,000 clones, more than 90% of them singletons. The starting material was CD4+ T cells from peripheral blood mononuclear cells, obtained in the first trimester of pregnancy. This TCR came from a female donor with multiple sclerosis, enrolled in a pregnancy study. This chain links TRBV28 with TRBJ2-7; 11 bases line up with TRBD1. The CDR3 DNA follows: TGTGCCAGCAGTGGGTTTAAGGATAGGGACAGGGGGTTTTACGAGCAGTACTTC. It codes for CASSGFKDRDRGFYEQYF.